The T cell receptor (beta chain) under discussion was sequenced for a study of blood T cells in healthy people across ages. Regarding the study as a whole: Per-million-T-cell TCR beta diversity fell roughly linearly with age. Estimated diversity, derived from one million T cells, was regarded as an underestimate.

This clonotype showed up just a few times. Its antigen remains unidentified. The second PCR ran about 6 to 11 cycles with a sample-barcoded 5' primer and J-beta primers. TCRdb reprocessed the 5' RACE reads via MiXCR and lists one record per CDR3 protein. The sample contains some 1.7 million distinct CDR3 sequences, 28% of which appear only once. The V gene end was trimmed by 2 bases and the J gene end by 2 bases; junction bases not matched to a gene: 10. Per germline, CDR1 SGHRS and CDR2 YFSETQ. The CDR3 consists of 19 residues. The donors, all healthy, were Caucasians living in Russia, aged roughly 6 to 95. The sample, approximately 10 milliliters of peripheral blood, was drawn from each donor.

The source of this sequence is a woman in her twenties or thirties in good health. The chain employs TRBV5-1 and TRBJ2-3, with 14 positions matching TRBD2. Sequencing used blood. CDR3 nucleotide sequence: TGCGCCAGCAGCTTCGCCCCTTGGACTAGCGGGGGGCCCACAGATACGCAGTATTTT. Translation gives CASSFAPWTSGGPTDTQYF. The full variable domain, in which reference TRBV5-1 and TRBJ2-3 provide the parts outside the CDR3, is KAGVTQTPRYLIKTRGQQVTLSCSPISGHRSVSWYQQTPGQGLQFLFEYFSETQRNKGNFPGRFSGRQFSNSRSEMNVSTLELGDSALYLCASSFAPWTSGGPTDTQYFGPGTRLTVL.